Each of the 12 T cell receptor beta chains below was sequenced from the same sample in a study of blood T cells in healthy people across ages. Primers used in a second PCR of roughly 6 to 11 cycles were a sample-barcoded 5' primer and a J-beta primer mix. TCRdb recomputed calls from the 5' RACE reads with MiXCR, one row per CDR3 protein. The sample shows over 600,000 distinct CDR3 sequences, around 50% of them seen only once. Sequenced sample: blood. These TCRs come from a man between 40 and 49 years old in good health.

This chain links TRBV9 with TRBJ1-2; D remains ambiguous. The germline CDR1 and CDR2 sequences are SGDLS and YYNGEE. This CDR3 spans 15 amino acids. V lost 4 bases and J lost 8, with 21 bases in between. The CDR3 DNA follows: TGTGCCAGCAGCCCGCGGGCCTTCGAAGCGGGCGGCTACACCTTC. Its protein is CASSPRAFEAGGYTF. Full variable domain (missing parts from reference TRBV9 and TRBJ1-2): DSGVTQTPKHLITATGQRVTLRCSPRSGDLSVYWYQQSLDQGLQFLIQYYNGEERAKGNILERFSAQQFPDLHSELNLSSLELGDSALYFCASSPRAFEAGGYTFGSGTRLTVV.

CDR3 region: CATSGSGQALYNEQFF. The DNA of the CDR3 is TGTGCCACCAGTGGATCCGGACAGGCCTTGTACAATGAGCAGTTCTTC. The chain links TRBV24-1 to TRBJ2-1; 7 bases align to TRBD1. In germline, CDR1 is KGHDR, CDR2 SFDVKD. CDR3 length equals 16 residues. Germline trimming cut 5 bases from V and 4 bases from J; bases unmatched to any gene: 10.

This chain links TRBV9 with TRBJ2-5; either TRBD1 or TRBD2 may fit D (5 bases each). CDR1 and CDR2 (germline): SGDLS, YYNGEE. The V gene lost 3 bases and the J gene lost 5 bases, with 17 bases spanning the gap. The CDR3 is made up of 15 amino acids. As DNA, the CDR3 is TGTGCCAGCAGCGACCGGGACGAGACTTTTGAGACCCAGTACTTC. This translates into CASSDRDETFETQYF.

This clonotype was recorded many times. The chain employs TRBV5-8 and TRBJ2-3; perhaps D is TRBD1 or TRBD2 (5 bases each). Germline V gives CDR1 SGHTS, CDR2 YDEGEE. Trimming left V 5 bases short and J 5 bases short, with 15 bases between. This CDR3 is 14 amino acids long. The CDR3 sequence: CASRIGARGDTQYF. Here the CDR3 DNA reads TGTGCCAGCAGGATCGGGGCCCGCGGAGATACGCAGTATTTT.

Notes on this clonotype: Sequence at one end of the junction differs from germline and may be a read error. This chain joins TRBV20-1 and TRBJ1-2; D is unclear. The CDR3 spans 14 residues. Germline V gene lookup returns CDR1 DFQATT and CDR2 SNEGSKA (reference sequence). DNA of the CDR3: TGCGGTGCTCGGAGGGCACAGTTATATTATGGCTACACCTTC. Translation: CGARRAQLYYGYTF.

This clonotype was seen repeatedly, ten times or more. The chain is built from TRBV20-1 and TRBJ1-2; D might be TRBD1 (5 bases). In germline, CDR1 is DFQATT, CDR2 SNEGSKA (reference sequence). Trimming removed 5 bases from V and 8 bases from J, with 15 bases in between. The CDR3 totals 12 residues. The DNA for the CDR3 is TGCAGTGCTCCCCCCAGGGCGGGGGGCTACACCTTC. It specifies CSAPPRAGGYTF.

V is TRBV4-2 and J is TRBJ2-1; D is unclear. Trimming left V 5 bases short and J 8 bases short, with 7 bases between. This CDR3 is 11 amino acids long. Germline-derived CDR1 and CDR2 are LGHNA and YNFKEQ. The CDR3 spells CASSVGDEQFF. In nucleotides, the CDR3 is TGTGCCAGCAGCGTTGGGGATGAGCAGTTCTTC.

The chain is built from TRBV4-1 and TRBJ2-2; possible D gene TRBD1, 5 bases. The CDR3 loop spans 16 amino acids. Deletions cut 4 bases from V and 0 bases from J, with 12 bases between. Germline V gene sequence: CDR1 MGHRA, CDR2 YSYEKL. CDR3 loop: CASSLGHSPNTGELFF. The DNA of the CDR3 is TGCGCCAGCAGCCTGGGGCACTCCCCGAACACCGGGGAGCTGTTTTTT.

This clonotype occurred once. This chain connects TRBV12-3 or TRBV12-4 to TRBJ2-7; D may be TRBD1 (5 bases). Trimming stripped 2 bases from V and 7 bases from J, with 15 bases between. The CDR3 totals 14 residues. CDR3 nucleotides: TGTGCCAGCAGTTTACAGGGCTGGGTGGGGGAGCAGTACTTC. It codes for CASSLQGWVGEQYF.

The chain couples TRBV27 to TRBJ1-4; D gene unclear. Trimming pared 3 bases from V and 3 bases from J, leaving 14 bases between. Looked up from germline, CDR1 is MNHEY and CDR2 is SMNVEV (reference sequence). CDR3 length: 16 residues. The CDR3 DNA follows: TGTGCCAGCAGTTTTAGGGCGGCCAGCTCTAATGAAAAACTGTTTTTT. The encoded protein is CASSFRAASSNEKLFF. The full variable domain, completed using reference TRBV27 and TRBJ1-4, is EAQVTQNPRYLITVTGKKLTVTCSQNMNHEYMSWYRQDPGLGLRQIYYSMNVEVTDKGDVPEGYKVSRKEKRNFPLILESPSPNQTSLYFCASSFRAASSNEKLFFGSGTQLSVL.

Worth noting for this clonotype: A much bigger clone sits one base away, suggesting this may be a read error. CDR3 coding DNA: TGCGCCAGCCTCGAGACTAGCGGGACACTTGATGGGCAGTTCTTC. Translated: CASLETSGTLDGQFF. The V and J genes are TRBV5-1 and TRBJ2-1, with TRBD2 matching over 11 bases. CDR1 is SGHRS and CDR2 is YFSETQ in the germline V gene. The CDR3 is 15 residues long. V gave up 7 bases and J gave up 12 bases; unmatched junction bases: 15. Full variable domain (outside the CDR3, taken from reference TRBV5-1 and TRBJ2-1): KAGVTQTPRYLIKTRGQQVTLSCSPISGHRSVSWYQQTPGQGLQFLFEYFSETQRNKGNFPGRFSGRQFSNSRSEMNVSTLELGDSALYLCASLETSGTLDGQFFGPGTRLTVL.

This chain links TRBV6-1 with TRBJ1-2; the match to TRBD1 covers 7 bases. CDR1 and CDR2 (germline): MNHNS, SASEGT. CDR3 size: 12 residues. Germline trimming cut 8 bases from V and 5 bases from J; bases unmatched to any gene: 5. CDR3 amino acids: CASSGTEYGYTF. Written as DNA, the CDR3 is TGTGCCAGCTCAGGGACAGAATATGGCTACACCTTC.